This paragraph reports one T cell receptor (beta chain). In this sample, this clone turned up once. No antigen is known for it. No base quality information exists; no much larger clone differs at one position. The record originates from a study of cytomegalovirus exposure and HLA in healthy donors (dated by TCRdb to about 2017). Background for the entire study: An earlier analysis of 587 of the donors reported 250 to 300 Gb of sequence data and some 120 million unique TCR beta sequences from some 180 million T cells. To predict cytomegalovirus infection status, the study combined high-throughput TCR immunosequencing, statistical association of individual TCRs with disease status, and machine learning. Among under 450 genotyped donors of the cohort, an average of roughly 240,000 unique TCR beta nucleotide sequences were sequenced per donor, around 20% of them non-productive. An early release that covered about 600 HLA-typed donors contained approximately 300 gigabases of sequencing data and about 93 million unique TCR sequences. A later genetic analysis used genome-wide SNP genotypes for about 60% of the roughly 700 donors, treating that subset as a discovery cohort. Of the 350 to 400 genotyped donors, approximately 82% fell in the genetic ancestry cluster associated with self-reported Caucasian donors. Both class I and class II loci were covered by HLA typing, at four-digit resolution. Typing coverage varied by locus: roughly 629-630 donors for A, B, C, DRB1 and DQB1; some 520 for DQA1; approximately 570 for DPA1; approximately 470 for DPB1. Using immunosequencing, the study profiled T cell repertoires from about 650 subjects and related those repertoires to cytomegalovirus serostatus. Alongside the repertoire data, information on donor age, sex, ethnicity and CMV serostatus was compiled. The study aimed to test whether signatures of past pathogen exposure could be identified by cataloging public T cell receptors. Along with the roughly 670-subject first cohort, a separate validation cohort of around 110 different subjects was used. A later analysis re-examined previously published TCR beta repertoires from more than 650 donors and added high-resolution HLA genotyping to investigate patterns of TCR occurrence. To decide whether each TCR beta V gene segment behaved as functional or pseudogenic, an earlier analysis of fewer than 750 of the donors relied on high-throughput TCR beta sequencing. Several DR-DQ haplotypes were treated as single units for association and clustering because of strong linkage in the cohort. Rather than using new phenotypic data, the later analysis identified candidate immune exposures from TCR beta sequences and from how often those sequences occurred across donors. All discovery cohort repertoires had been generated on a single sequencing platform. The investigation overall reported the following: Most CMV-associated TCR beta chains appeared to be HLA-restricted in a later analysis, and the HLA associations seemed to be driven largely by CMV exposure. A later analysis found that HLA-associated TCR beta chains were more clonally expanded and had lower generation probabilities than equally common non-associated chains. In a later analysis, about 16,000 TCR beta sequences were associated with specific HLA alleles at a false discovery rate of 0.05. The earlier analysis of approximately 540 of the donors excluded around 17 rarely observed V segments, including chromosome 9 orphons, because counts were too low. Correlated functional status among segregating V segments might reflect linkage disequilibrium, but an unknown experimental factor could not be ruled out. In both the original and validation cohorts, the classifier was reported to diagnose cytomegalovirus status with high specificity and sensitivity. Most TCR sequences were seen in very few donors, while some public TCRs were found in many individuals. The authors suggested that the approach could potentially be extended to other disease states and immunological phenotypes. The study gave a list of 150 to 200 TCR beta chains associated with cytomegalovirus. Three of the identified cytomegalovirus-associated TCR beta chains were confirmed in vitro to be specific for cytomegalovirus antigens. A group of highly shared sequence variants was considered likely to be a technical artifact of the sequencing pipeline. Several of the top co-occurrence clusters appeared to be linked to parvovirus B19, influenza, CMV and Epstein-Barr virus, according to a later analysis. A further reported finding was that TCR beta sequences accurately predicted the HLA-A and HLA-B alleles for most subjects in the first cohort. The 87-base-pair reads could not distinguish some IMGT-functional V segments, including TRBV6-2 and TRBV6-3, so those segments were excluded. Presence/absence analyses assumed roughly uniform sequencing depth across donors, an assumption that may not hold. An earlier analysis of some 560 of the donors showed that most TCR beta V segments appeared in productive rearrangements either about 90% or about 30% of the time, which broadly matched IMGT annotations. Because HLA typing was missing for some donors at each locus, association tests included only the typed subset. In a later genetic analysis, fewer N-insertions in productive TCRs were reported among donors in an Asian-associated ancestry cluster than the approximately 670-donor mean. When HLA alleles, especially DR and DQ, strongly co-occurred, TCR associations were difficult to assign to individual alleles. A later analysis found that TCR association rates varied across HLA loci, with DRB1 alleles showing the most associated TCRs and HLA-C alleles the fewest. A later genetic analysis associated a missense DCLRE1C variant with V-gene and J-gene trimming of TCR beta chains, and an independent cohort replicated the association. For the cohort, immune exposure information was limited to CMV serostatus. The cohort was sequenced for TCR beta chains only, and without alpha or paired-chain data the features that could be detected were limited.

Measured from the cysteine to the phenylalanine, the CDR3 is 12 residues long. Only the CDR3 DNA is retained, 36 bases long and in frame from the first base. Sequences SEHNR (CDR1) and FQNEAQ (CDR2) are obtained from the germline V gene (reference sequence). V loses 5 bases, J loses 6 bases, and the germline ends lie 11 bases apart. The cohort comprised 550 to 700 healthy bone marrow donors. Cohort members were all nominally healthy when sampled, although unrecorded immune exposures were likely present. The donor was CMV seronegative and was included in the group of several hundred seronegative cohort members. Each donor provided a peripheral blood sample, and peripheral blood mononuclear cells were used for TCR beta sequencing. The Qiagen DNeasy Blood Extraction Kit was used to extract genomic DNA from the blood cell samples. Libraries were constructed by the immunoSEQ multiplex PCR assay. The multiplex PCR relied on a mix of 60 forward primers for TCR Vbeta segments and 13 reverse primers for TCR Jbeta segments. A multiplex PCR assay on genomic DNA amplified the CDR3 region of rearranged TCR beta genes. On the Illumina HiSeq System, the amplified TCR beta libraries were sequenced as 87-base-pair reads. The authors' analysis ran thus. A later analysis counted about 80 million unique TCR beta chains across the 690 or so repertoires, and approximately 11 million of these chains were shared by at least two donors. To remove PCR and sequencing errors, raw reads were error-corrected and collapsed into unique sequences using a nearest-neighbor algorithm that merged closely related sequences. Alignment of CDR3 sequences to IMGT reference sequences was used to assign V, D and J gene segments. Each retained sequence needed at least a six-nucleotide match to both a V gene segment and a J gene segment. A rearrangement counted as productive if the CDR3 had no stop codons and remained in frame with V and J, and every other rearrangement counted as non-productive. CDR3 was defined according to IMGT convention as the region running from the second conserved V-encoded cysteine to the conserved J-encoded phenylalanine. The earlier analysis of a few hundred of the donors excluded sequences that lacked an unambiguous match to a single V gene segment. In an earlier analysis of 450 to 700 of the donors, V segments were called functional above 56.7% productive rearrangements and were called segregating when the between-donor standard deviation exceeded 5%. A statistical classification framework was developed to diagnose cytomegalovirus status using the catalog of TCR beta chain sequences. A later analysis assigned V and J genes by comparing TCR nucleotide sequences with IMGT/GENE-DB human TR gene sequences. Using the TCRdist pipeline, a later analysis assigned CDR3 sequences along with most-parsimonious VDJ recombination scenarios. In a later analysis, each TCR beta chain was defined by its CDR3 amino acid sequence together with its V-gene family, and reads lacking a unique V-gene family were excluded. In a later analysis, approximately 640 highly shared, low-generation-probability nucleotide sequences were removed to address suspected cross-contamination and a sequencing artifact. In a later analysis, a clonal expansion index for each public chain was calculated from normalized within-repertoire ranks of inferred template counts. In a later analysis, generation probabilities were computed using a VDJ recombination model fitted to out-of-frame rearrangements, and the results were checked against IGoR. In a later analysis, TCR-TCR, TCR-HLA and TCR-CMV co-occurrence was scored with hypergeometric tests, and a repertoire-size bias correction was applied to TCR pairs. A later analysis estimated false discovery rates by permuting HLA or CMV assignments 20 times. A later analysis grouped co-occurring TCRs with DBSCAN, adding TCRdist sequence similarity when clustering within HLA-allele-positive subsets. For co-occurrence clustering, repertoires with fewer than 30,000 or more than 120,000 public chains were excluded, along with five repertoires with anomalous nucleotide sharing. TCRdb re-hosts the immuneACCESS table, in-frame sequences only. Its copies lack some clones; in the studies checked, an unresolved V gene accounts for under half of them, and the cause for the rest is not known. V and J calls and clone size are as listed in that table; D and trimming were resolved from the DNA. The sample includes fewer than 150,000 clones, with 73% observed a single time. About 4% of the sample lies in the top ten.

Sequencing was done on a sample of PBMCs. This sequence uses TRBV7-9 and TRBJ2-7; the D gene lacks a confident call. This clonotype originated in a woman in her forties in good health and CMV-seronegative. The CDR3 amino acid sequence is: CASSPVGVEQYF. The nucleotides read TGTGCCAGCAGCCCGGTTGGTGTCGAGCAGTACTTC.